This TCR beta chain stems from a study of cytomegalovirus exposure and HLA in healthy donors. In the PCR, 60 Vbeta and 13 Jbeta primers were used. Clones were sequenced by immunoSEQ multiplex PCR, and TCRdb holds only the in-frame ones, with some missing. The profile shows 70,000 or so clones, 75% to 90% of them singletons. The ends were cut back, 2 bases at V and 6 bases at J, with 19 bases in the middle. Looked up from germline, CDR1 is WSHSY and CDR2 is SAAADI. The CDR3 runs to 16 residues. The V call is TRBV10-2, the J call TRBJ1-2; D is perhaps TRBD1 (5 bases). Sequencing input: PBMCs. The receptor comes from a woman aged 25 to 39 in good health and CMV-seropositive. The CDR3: CASSEPGYRLGDGYTF. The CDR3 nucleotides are TGCGCCAGCAGTGAGCCGGGCTATAGGCTAGGGGATGGCTACACCTTC.